The following is a T cell receptor beta chain sequence with its context. Its antigen remains unknown. The protocol was immunoSEQ multiplex PCR, while the TCRdb copy is restricted to in-frame clones and leaves out a portion. The sample has 100,000 to 150,000 clones; approximately 84% are singletons. Trimming took off 6 bases at V and 7 bases at J, with 19 bases between the two ends. This CDR3 is 15 amino acids long. Germline CDR1 reads SGDLS; CDR2 reads YYNGEE. The record originates from a study of T cell responses to AZD1222 COVID-19 vaccine. General study results and limits: Researchers took repertoire samples only after the peak T cell response had come. Seropositive AZD1222 recipients at baseline numbered only 5 or 6.

Sequencing used peripheral blood, obtained on day 0 of AZD1222 vaccination. The chain joins TRBV9 to TRBJ1-4, with D possibly being TRBD1 (5 bases). This TCR was sampled from an adult in good health. The CDR3 loop reads CASTPGGVSAEKLFF. In nucleotides, the CDR3 is TGTGCCAGCACCCCCGGGGGTGTATCAGCTGAAAAACTGTTTTTT.